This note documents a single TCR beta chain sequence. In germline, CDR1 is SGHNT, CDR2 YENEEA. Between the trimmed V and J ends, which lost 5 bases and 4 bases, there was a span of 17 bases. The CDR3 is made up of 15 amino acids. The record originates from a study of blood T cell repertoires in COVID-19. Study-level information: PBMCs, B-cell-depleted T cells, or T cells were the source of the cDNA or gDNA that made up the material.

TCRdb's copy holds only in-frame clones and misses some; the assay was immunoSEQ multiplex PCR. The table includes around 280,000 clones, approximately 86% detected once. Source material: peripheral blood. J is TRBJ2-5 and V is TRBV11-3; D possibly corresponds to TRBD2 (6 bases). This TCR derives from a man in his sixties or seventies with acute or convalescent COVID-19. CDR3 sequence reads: CASSPGAGRGETQYF. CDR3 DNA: TGTGCCAGCAGCCCCGGGGCGGGAAGAGGAGAGACCCAGTACTTC.